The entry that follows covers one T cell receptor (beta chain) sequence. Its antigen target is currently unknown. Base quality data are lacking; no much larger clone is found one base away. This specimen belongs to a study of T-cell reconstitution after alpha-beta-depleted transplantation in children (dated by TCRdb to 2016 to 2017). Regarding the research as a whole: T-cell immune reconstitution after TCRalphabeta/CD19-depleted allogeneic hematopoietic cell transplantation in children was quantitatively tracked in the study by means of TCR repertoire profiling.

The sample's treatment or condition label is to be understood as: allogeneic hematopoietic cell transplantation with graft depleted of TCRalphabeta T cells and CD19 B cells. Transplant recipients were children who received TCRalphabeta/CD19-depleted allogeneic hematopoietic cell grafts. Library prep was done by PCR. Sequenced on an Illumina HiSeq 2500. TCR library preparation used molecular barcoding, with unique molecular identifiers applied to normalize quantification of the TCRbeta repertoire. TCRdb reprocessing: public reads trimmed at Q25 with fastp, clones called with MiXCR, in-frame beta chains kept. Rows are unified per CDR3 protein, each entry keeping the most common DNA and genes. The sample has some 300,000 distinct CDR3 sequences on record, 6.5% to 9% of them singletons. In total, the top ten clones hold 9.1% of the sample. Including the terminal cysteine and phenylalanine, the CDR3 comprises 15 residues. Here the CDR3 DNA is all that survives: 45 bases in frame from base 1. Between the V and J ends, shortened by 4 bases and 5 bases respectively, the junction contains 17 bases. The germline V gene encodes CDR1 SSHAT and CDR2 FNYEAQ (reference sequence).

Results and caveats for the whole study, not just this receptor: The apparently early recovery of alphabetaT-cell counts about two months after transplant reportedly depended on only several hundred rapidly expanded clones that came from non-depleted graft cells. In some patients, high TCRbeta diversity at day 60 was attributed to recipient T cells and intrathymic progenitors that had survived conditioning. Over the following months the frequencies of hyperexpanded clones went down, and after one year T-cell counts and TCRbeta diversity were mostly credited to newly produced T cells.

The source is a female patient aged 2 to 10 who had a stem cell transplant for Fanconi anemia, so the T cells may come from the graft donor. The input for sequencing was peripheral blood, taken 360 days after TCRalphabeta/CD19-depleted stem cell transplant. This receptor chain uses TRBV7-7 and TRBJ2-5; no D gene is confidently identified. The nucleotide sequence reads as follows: TGTGCCAGCAGCTCCGATAGGATTATGGGGGAGACCCAGTACTTC. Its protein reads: CASSSDRIMGETQYF.